Following are 27 T cell receptor beta chains from one sample sequenced in a study of blood T cell repertoires in COVID-19. TCRdb keeps only in-frame clones here, not all; method: immunoSEQ multiplex PCR. The table includes about 210,000 clones, 92% detected once. Sample: peripheral blood. The receptor source for this set is a man aged 30 to 45 with acute or convalescent COVID-19.

This chain uses TRBV21-1 with TRBJ2-2; the table's D call, TRBD1, was not checked against the DNA. TRBV21-1 is described as a pseudogene. This CDR3 has 17 amino acids. The CDR3 sequence is CASSTGTDSSNTGELFF. The CDR3 DNA sequence: TGTGCCAGCAGCACCGGGACAGACAGTTCGAACACCGGGGAGCTGTTTTTT.

This chain links TRBV30 with TRBJ2-7, with TRBD1 matching 8 bases. The CDR3 has 15 residues. V was pared by 5 bases and J by 6 bases, with 15 bases of the junction left unmatched. Germline V gives CDR1 GTSNPN, CDR2 SVGIG (reference sequence). In DNA form, the CDR3 reads TGTGCCTGGGCAACTCGGAGGACAGGGTTTTCCGAGCAGTACTTC. Its protein product is CAWATRRTGFSEQYF.

The CDR3 loop is CASSQAGWRGGNEQFF. The CDR3 nucleotides are TGTGCCAGCAGCCAAGCGGGATGGCGGGGTGGGAATGAGCAGTTCTTC. The rearrangement joins TRBV14 to TRBJ2-1, with D possibly being TRBD2 (6 bases). The V end was cut by 1 base, the J end by 7 bases, with 17 bases between. The CDR3 runs to 16 residues. Germline CDR1 reads SGHDN; CDR2 reads FVKESK.

V is TRBV7-9 and J is TRBJ2-5, with 8 bases matching TRBD2. CDR3 size: 16 residues. V was pared by 5 bases and J by 3 bases, with 11 bases of the junction left unmatched. Looked up from germline, CDR1 is SEHNR and CDR2 is FQNEAQ (reference sequence). DNA for the CDR3: TGTGCCAGCAGCCCCCCGGGTAAGCGGGGGAAAGAGACCCAGTACTTC. Translation: CASSPPGKRGKETQYF.

V and J are TRBV5-4 and TRBJ1-1; D is uncertain. Germline CDR1 and CDR2: SGHNT and YYREEE (reference sequence). The CDR3 spans 14 residues. V was clipped by 4 bases and J by 1 base, with 11 bases between them. Here the CDR3 DNA reads TGTGCCAGCAGCCGTGGACTACAGAACACTGAAGCTTTCTTT. Protein product: CASSRGLQNTEAFF.

The chain carries TRBV4-1 and TRBJ1-6; a possible D gene is TRBD1 (5 bases). V was clipped by 3 bases and J by 7 bases, with 10 bases between them. CDR3 length equals 14 residues. The germline V gene has CDR1 MGHRA and CDR2 YSYEKL. The CDR3 bases are TGCGCCAGCAGCCAGGCAGGGAACAATTCACCCCTCCACTTT. Residues: CASSQAGNNSPLHF.

J is TRBJ1-1 and V is TRBV5-6, with no clear D. The CDR3 loop spans 15 amino acids. Trimming cost V 2 bases and J 0 bases, with 11 bases left between them. Germline V gene sequence: CDR1 SGHDT, CDR2 YYEEEE. For the CDR3, the DNA is TGTGCCAGCAGCTTCAACGGGATCGTGAACACTGAAGCTTTCTTT. It yields the protein CASSFNGIVNTEAFF.

The V call is TRBV28, the J call TRBJ2-5; possibly TRBD2 for D (5 bases). The CDR3 contains 15 residues. Germline assignment: CDR1 MDHEN and CDR2 SYDVKM. V lost 1 base and J 5 bases, leaving 14 bases between the germline ends. CDR3 loop: CASSLFRGTGETQYF. The CDR3 DNA sequence: TGTGCCAGCAGTTTATTTCGGGGAACCGGGGAGACCCAGTACTTC.

This sequence joins TRBV9 and TRBJ1-2; unclear D gene. Germline V lookup: CDR1 SGDLS, CDR2 YYNGEE. Between the trimmed V and J ends, which lost 2 bases and 4 bases, there was a span of 12 bases. The CDR3 is 14 residues long. This chain's CDR3 is CASSVPGSLYGYTF. Written as DNA, the CDR3 is TGTGCCAGCAGCGTCCCGGGGTCCCTCTATGGCTACACCTTC.

The J gene is TRBJ2-3, the V gene TRBV9; D may be TRBD2 (6 bases). From germline, CDR1 is SGDLS and CDR2 YYNGEE. Trimming took 3 bases from V and 1 from J, leaving 18 bases between them. The CDR3 consists of 17 residues. The CDR3 spells CASSAGGVALGTDTQYF. The CDR3 bases are TGTGCCAGCAGCGCGGGCGGGGTCGCCCTAGGCACAGATACGCAGTATTTT.

This clone was observed a few times. Here the CDR3 DNA reads TGTGCCAGCACCCCCGGACAGGGGTTGTCAGAGACCCAGTACTTC. It yields the protein CASTPGQGLSETQYF. The rearrangement uses TRBV27 and TRBJ2-5, with 9 bases fitting TRBD1. The V gene's germline CDR1 is MNHEY and CDR2 SMNVEV (reference sequence). V was clipped by 7 bases and J by 4 bases; unmatched bases: 10. The CDR3 runs to 15 residues.

This chain joins TRBV28 and TRBJ1-2, with 11 bases matching TRBD1. The CDR3 runs to 15 residues. Looked up from germline, CDR1 is MDHEN and CDR2 is SYDVKM. V dropped 5 bases and J dropped 3; count of bases not matched to a gene: 5. The CDR3 region is CASSLGTGGHYGYTF. CDR3 nucleotides: TGTGCCAGCAGTCTAGGGACAGGGGGTCACTATGGCTACACCTTC.

The V gene is TRBV3-1 (or the pseudogene TRBV3-2), the J gene TRBJ2-7; perhaps TRBD1 as D (5 bases). The CDR3 totals 15 residues. Between the trimmed V and J ends, which lost 0 bases and 4 bases, there was a span of 13 bases. CDR1 and CDR2 from the germline V gene are LGHDT and YNNKEL (reference sequence). CDR3 sequence: CASSQDGRDEYEQYF. For the CDR3, the DNA is TGTGCCAGCAGCCAAGATGGCAGGGATGAGTACGAGCAGTACTTC.

The rearrangement uses TRBV5-5 and TRBJ2-2; a possible D gene is TRBD2 (6 bases). V lost 4 bases, J lost 2 bases, and 9 bases lay in between. The CDR3 spans 14 residues. In germline, CDR1 is SGHKS, CDR2 YYEKEE (reference sequence). CDR3 protein: CASSHSGNTGELFF. The CDR3 DNA follows: TGTGCCAGCAGCCATAGCGGAAACACCGGGGAGCTGTTTTTT.

The chain uses TRBV28 and TRBJ1-6, with TRBD1 identical over 7 bases. V was clipped by 6 bases and J by 10 bases; unmatched bases: 9. Germline CDR1 MDHEN, CDR2 SYDVKM. The CDR3 is 14 residues long. The CDR3 region is CASRRGQVRSPLHF. The CDR3 nucleotides read TGTGCCAGCAGACGCGGACAGGTTCGGTCACCCCTCCACTTT.

The genes are TRBV7-2 and TRBJ2-6, with D perhaps TRBD1 (5 bases). V dropped 5 bases and J dropped 0 bases, with 8 bases sitting between them. The germline CDR1 and CDR2 sequences are SGHTA and FQGNSA. The CDR3 is made up of 15 amino acids. This CDR3 is CASSQGSSGANVLTF. The CDR3 nucleotides are TGTGCCAGCAGCCAGGGAAGCTCTGGGGCCAACGTCCTGACTTTC.

V is TRBV7-9 and J is TRBJ2-5, with a weak D call TRBD2 (6 bases). Looked up from germline, CDR1 is SEHNR and CDR2 is FQNEAQ (reference sequence). The CDR3 spans 17 residues. Trimming removed 5 bases at V and 7 bases at J, with 26 bases between. The CDR3 sequence: CASSPPFSGGVVGTQYF. The CDR3 coding sequence is TGTGCCAGCAGCCCCCCCTTTAGCGGAGGAGTCGTGGGGACCCAGTACTTC.

A few counts support this clone. The CDR3 protein is CASSLGASGNNEQFF. The CDR3 DNA reads as TGTGCCAGCAGCTTAGGTGCTAGCGGGAACAATGAGCAGTTCTTC. This sequence joins TRBV7-9 and TRBJ2-1, with TRBD2 matching over 9 bases. The CDR3 totals 15 residues. Trimming removed 1 base from V and 5 bases from J; junction bases left unmatched: 3. The germline V gene encodes CDR1 SEHNR and CDR2 FQNEAQ (reference sequence).

The rearrangement uses TRBV2 and TRBJ2-6; TRBD1 might be the D (5 bases). The CDR3 is 15 amino acids. V was trimmed by 6 bases and J by 0 bases, leaving 9 bases between them. CDR1 is SNHLY, CDR2 FYNNEI, per germline. Written as DNA, the CDR3 is TGTGCCAGCAGGACAGCTGCCTCTGGGGCCAACGTCCTGACTTTC. The encoded protein is CASRTAASGANVLTF.

The chain employs TRBV5-1 and TRBJ1-1; D call uncertain. Trimming pared 5 bases from V and 1 base from J, leaving 15 bases between. The CDR3 extends over 15 amino acids. Per the germline V gene, CDR1 is SGHRS and CDR2 is YFSETQ. The CDR3 is CASRTVPGENTEAFF. The CDR3 DNA reads TGCGCCAGCAGAACGGTACCCGGGGAGAACACTGAAGCTTTCTTT.

The J gene is TRBJ2-7, the V gene TRBV30; 8 nucleotides match TRBD2. Germline V gene data show CDR1 as GTSNPN and CDR2 as SVGIG (reference sequence). The CDR3 totals 15 residues. J was trimmed by 0 bases and V by 2 bases; bases with no gene match: 6. The CDR3 DNA sequence: TGTGCCTGGAGTAAAGGAGCGGGGGCCTCCTACGAGCAGTACTTC. Translated, it gives CAWSKGAGASYEQYF.

The chain links TRBV27 to TRBJ2-7; 11 bases fit TRBD2. Germline values: CDR1 MNHEY, CDR2 SMNVEV (reference sequence). Trimming at V came to 3 bases and at J to 4 bases, leaving 2 bases not matched to a gene. This CDR3 spans 14 amino acids. For the CDR3, the DNA is TGTGCCAGCAGTTTTGCTAGCGGGGGGTACGAGCAGTACTTC. It translates to CASSFASGGYEQYF.

The chain joins TRBV11-2 to TRBJ2-1; tentatively, D is TRBD1 (6 bases). There are 14 residues in the CDR3. The V gene lost 5 bases and the J gene lost 5 bases, with 13 bases spanning the gap. The germline CDR1 and CDR2 sequences are SGHAT and FQNNGV. CDR3 sequence reads: CASSHGTLDNEQFF. CDR3 DNA sequence: TGTGCCAGCAGCCACGGGACACTAGACAATGAGCAGTTCTTC.

The chain recombines TRBV7-8 with TRBJ1-6; weak D call: TRBD1 (5 bases). The CDR3 runs 15 residues. Germline V gene lookup returns CDR1 SGHVS and CDR2 FQNEAQ. With 5 bases removed from V and 10 bases from J, the gap between germline ends came to 18 bases. Here the CDR3 DNA reads TGTGCCAGCAGCCCATTAGACAGAACTCAGTCACCCCTCCACTTT. It codes for CASSPLDRTQSPLHF.

The genes are TRBV7-2 and TRBJ1-2; D may be TRBD1 (6 bases). The CDR3 spans 14 residues. V lost 2 bases, J lost 8 bases, and 15 bases lay in between. From germline, CDR1 is SGHTA and CDR2 FQGNSA. The chain's CDR3 is CASSLRGLRRGYTF. The CDR3 nucleotides read TGTGCCAGCAGCTTAAGGGGGTTAAGGAGGGGCTACACCTTC.

The chain couples TRBV6-5 to TRBJ2-5; the match to TRBD1 covers 10 bases. Germline values: CDR1 MNHEY, CDR2 SVGAGI. CDR3 length: 16 amino acids. Losses at the gene ends were 2 bases for V and 1 base for J; bases not matched to a gene: 4. CDR3 sequence: CASSYTRTGGQETQYF. CDR3 DNA: TGTGCCAGCAGTTACACACGGACAGGGGGCCAAGAGACCCAGTACTTC.

The V and J genes are TRBV30 and TRBJ1-5, with a tentative D call TRBD1 (6 bases). Trimming left V 1 base short and J 0 bases short, with 28 bases between. CDR1 GTSNPN and CDR2 SVGIG come from the germline V gene (reference sequence). This CDR3 is built from 21 residues. The CDR3 is CAWSADRVLTHTGRSNQPQHF. DNA for the CDR3: TGTGCCTGGAGTGCGGACAGAGTCCTTACGCATACCGGTCGTAGCAATCAGCCCCAGCATTTT.